This T cell receptor (beta chain) is drawn from a study of cytomegalovirus exposure and HLA in healthy donors. Study outcomes and limitations: In a later analysis, TCR association rates varied by HLA locus: DRB1 most, HLA-C fewest. In a later analysis, an Asian-associated ancestry cluster reportedly showed fewer N-insertions than the roughly 710-donor mean. A classifier reportedly called cytomegalovirus status with high sensitivity and specificity.

The study ran its PCR with 60 Vbeta and 13 Jbeta primers. Sequencing used immunoSEQ multiplex PCR; TCRdb keeps in-frame clones, though not all of them. The sample yields roughly 120,000 clones, approximately 80% seen once. The V segment lost 3 bases and the J segment 4 bases; nucleotides outside the gene matches: 5. Germline V CDR1 and CDR2: SGHVS, FQNEAQ. CDR3 length: 14 residues. As to this clone: The antigen is undetermined.

This sequence joins TRBV7-8 and TRBJ2-5; 7 bases are a match to TRBD2. The receptor's source is a man aged 45-65 years in good health and CMV-seronegative. Sequenced material: PBMCs. CDR3 bases: TGTGCCAGCAGCTTCGGACTAGTTGGAGAGACCCAGTACTTC. Translating it yields CASSFGLVGETQYF.